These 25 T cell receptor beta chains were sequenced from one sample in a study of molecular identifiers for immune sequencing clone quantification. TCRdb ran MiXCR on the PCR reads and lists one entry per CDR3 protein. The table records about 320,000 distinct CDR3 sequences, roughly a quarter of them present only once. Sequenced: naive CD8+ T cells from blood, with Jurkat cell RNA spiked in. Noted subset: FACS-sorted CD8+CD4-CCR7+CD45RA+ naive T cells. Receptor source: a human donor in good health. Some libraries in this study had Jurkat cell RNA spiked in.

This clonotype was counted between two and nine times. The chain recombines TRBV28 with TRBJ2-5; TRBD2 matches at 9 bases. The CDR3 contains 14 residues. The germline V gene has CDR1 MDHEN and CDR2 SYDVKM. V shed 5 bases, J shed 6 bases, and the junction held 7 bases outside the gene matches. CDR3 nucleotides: TGTGCCAGCAGTCCGCGGGAGGGCCCGCAGACCCAGTACTTC. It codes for CASSPREGPQTQYF.

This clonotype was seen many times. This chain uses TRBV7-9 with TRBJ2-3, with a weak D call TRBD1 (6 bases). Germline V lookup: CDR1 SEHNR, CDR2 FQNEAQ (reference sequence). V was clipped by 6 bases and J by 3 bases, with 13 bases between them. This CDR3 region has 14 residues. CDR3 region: CASRGGSPTDTQYF. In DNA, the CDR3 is TGTGCCAGCAGAGGGGGTAGCCCGACAGATACGCAGTATTTT.

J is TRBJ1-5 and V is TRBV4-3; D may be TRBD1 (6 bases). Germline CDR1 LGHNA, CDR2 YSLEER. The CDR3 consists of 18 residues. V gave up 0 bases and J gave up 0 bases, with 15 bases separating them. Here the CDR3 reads CASSQDTPDRYSNQPQHF. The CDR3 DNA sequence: TGCGCCAGCAGCCAAGATACCCCCGACAGGTATAGCAATCAGCCCCAGCATTTT.

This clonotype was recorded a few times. CDR3 protein: CASSLVGVRTGELFF. CDR3 nucleotides: TGTGCCAGCAGTTTAGTCGGGGTTAGGACCGGGGAGCTGTTTTTT. The chain employs TRBV12-3 or TRBV12-4 and TRBJ2-2, with a tentative D call TRBD2 (5 bases). Trimming left V 1 base short and J 5 bases short, with 11 bases between. CDR3 length: 15 residues.

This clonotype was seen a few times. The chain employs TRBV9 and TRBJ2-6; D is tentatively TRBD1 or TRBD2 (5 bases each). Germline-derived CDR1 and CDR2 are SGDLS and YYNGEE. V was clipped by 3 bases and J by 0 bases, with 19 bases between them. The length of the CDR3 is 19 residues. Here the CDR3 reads CASSGDGRSFNSGANVLTF. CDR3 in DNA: TGTGCCAGCAGCGGGGACGGAAGGTCTTTTAACTCTGGGGCCAACGTCCTGACTTTC. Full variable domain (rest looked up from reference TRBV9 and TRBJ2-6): DSGVTQTPKHLITATGQRVTLRCSPRSGDLSVYWYQQSLDQGLQFLIQYYNGEERAKGNILERFSAQQFPDLHSELNLSSLELGDSALYFCASSGDGRSFNSGANVLTFGAGSRLTVL.

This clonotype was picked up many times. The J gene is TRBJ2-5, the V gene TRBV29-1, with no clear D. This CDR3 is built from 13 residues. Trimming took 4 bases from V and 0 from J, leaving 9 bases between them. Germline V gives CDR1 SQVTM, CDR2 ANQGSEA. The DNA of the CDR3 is TGCAGCGTTGTCGCAGAGTACCAAGAGACCCAGTACTTC. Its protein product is CSVVAEYQETQYF.

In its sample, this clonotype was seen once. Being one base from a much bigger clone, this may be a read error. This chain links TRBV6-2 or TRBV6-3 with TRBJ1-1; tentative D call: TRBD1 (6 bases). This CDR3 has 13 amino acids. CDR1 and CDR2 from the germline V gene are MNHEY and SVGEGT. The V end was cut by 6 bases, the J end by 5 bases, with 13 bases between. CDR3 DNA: TGTGCCAGCAGACCACAGGGCAAAACTGAAGCTTTCTTT. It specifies CASRPQGKTEAFF.

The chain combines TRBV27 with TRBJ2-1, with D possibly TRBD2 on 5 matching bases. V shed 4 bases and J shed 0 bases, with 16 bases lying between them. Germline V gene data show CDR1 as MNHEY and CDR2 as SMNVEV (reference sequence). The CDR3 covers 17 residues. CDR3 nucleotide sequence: TGTGCCAGCAGTTCCCGGGAATTTAAAAGCTCCTACAATGAGCAGTTCTTC. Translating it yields CASSSREFKSSYNEQFF.

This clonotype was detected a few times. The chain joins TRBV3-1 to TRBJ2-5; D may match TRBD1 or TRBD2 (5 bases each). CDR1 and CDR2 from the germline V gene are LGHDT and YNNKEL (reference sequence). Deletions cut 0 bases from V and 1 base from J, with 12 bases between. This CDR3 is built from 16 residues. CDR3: CASSQEGPYPQETQYF. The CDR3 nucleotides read TGTGCCAGCAGCCAAGAGGGACCGTACCCCCAAGAGACCCAGTACTTC.

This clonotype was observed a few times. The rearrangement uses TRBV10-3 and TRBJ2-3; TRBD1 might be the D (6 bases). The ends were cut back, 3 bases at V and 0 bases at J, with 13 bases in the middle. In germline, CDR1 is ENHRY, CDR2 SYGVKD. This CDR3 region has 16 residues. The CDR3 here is CAISDSGQPSTDTQYF. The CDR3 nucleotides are TGTGCCATCAGTGACTCCGGACAGCCGAGCACAGATACGCAGTATTTT.

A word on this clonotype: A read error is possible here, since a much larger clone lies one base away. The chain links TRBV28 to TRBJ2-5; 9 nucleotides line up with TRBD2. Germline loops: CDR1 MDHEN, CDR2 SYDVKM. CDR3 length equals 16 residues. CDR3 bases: TGTGCCAGCAGTTTCCCGACTAGCGGTTACCAAAAGACCCAGTACTTC. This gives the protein CASSFPTSGYQKTQYF.

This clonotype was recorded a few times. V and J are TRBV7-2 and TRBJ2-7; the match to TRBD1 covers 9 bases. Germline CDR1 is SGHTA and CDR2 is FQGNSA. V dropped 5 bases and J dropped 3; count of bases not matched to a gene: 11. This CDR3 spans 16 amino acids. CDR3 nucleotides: TGTGCCAGCAGCCCTACACAGGGGGCTTACCGCTACGAGCAGTACTTC. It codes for CASSPTQGAYRYEQYF.

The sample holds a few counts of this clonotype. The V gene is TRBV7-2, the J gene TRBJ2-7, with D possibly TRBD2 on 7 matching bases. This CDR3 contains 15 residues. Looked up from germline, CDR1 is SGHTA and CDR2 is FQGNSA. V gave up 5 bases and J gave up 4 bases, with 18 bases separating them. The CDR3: CASSPEGGGNYEQYF. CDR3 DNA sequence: TGTGCCAGCAGCCCGGAGGGGGGGGGGAATTACGAGCAGTACTTC.

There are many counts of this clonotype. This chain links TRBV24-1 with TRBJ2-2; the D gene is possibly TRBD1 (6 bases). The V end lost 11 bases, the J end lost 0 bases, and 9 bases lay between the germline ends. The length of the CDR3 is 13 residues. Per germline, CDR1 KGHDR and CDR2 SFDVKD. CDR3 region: CAIQGSNTGELFF. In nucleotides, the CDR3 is TGTGCCATCCAGGGGTCGAACACCGGGGAGCTGTTTTTT.

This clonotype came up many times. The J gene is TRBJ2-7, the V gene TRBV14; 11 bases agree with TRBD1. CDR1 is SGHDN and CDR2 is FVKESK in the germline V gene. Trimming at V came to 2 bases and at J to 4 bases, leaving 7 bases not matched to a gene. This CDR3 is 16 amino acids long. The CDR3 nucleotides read TGTGCCAGCAGCCAATCGGGACAGGGGGTCCGGTACGAGCAGTACTTC. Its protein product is CASSQSGQGVRYEQYF. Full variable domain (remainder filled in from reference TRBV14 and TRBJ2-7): EAGVTQFPSHSVIEKGQTVTLRCDPISGHDNLYWYRRVMGKEIKFLLHFVKESKQDESGMPNNRFLAERTGGTYSTLKVQPAELEDSGVYFCASSQSGQGVRYEQYFGPGTRLTVT.

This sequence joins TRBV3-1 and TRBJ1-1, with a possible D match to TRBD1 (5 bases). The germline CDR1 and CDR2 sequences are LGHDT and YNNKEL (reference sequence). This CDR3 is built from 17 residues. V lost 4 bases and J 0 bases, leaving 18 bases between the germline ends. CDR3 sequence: CASSLAGTLKLNTEAFF. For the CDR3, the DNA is TGTGCCAGCAGCCTGGCTGGGACCCTTAAGTTGAACACTGAAGCTTTCTTT.

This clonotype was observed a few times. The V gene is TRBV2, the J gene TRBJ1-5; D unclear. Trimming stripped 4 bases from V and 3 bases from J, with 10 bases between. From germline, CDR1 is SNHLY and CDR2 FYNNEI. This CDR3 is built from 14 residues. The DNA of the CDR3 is TGTGCCAGCAGTGTGATAGGATACAATCAGCCCCAGCATTTT. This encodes CASSVIGYNQPQHF.

In DNA form, the CDR3 reads TGTGCCAGTTCCCGGGACAGGGTCGGTGGGGCCAACGTCCTGACTTTC. Protein product: CASSRDRVGGANVLTF. This chain joins TRBV6-5 and TRBJ2-6; 9 positions agree with TRBD1. Germline assignment: CDR1 MNHEY and CDR2 SVGAGI. V trimming: 9 bases; J trimming: 3 bases; junction bases outside the gene matches: 9. The CDR3 extends over 16 amino acids.

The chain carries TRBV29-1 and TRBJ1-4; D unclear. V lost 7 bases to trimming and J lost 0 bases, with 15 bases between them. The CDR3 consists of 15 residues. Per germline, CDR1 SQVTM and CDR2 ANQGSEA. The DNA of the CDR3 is TGCAGCGCCCAACCGTATGGGGCAACTAATGAAAAACTGTTTTTT. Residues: CSAQPYGATNEKLFF.

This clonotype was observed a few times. The CDR3, as DNA: TGCAGTGTCGGGGGCAGGAGCTCCTACAATGAGCAGTTCTTC. Its translation is CSVGGRSSYNEQFF. This sequence joins TRBV20-1 and TRBJ2-1; D assignment may be TRBD1 or TRBD2 (6 bases each). CDR1 is DFQATT, CDR2 SNEGSKA, per germline (reference sequence). Trimming stripped 7 bases from V and 0 bases from J, with 13 bases between. The CDR3 contains 14 residues.

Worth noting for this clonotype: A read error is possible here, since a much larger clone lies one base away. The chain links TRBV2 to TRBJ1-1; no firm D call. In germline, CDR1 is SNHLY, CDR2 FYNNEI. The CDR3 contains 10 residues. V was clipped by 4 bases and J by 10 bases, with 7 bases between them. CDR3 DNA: TGTGCCAGCAGTGTTGGTGGAGCTTTCTTT. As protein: CASSVGGAFF.

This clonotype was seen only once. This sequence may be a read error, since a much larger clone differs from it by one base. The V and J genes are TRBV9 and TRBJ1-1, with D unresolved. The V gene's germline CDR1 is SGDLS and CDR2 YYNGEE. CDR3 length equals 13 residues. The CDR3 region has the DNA TGTGCCAGCAGCGCCTTCAAGAACACTGAAACTTTCTTT. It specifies CASSAFKNTETFF.

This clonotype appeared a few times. In nucleotides, the CDR3 is TGCAGTGCTAGAGATTTTTCGGCCAGCTCCTACGAGCAGTACTTC. Amino acids: CSARDFSASSYEQYF. This sequence joins TRBV20-1 and TRBJ2-7; D call uncertain. Trimming shortened V by 0 bases and J by 0 bases, and 12 bases separated the two germline ends. The CDR3 sequence is 15 residues long. Germline CDR1 is DFQATT and CDR2 is SNEGSKA (reference sequence).

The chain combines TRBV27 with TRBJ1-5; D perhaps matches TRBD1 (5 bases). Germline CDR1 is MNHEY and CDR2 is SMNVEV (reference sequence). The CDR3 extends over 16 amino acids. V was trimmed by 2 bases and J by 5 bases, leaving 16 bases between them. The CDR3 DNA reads TGTGCCAGCAGTTTAAGGGCAGGGTGGGCCCATCAGCCCCAGCATTTT. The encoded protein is CASSLRAGWAHQPQHF.

CDR3 nucleotides: TGTGCCAGCAGCTTATACGCAGACCACCAAGAGACCCAGTACTTC. Amino acid sequence: CASSLYADHQETQYF. The chain employs TRBV7-9 and TRBJ2-5; no firm D call. The germline gives CDR1 SEHNR, CDR2 FQNEAQ (reference sequence). The CDR3 extends over 15 amino acids. Trimming pared 2 bases from V and 0 bases from J, leaving 10 bases between.